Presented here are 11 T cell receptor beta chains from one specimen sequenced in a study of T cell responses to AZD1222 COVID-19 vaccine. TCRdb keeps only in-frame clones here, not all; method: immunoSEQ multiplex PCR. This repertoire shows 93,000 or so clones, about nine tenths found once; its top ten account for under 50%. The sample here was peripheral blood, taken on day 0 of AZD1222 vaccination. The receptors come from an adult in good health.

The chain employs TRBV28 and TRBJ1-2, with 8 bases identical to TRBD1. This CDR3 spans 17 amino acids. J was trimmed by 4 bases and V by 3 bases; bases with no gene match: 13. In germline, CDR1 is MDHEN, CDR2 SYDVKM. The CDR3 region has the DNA TGTGCCAGCAGTTTCTCGAGTCCAGGGGGCGAGGGCTATGGCTACACCTTC. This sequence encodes CASSFSSPGGEGYGYTF.

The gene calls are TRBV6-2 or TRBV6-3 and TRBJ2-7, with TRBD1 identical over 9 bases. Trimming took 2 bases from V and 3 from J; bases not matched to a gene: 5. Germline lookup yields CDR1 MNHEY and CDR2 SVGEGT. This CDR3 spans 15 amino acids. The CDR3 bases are TGTGCCAGCAGTTACACCCCGGGACAGGGCTACGAGCAGTACTTC. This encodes CASSYTPGQGYEQYF.

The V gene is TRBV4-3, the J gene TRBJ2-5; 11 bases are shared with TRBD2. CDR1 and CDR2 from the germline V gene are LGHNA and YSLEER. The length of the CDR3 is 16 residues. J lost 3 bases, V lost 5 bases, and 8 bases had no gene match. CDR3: CASSRGLAGGEETQYF. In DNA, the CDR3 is TGCGCCAGCAGCAGGGGGCTAGCGGGAGGTGAAGAGACCCAGTACTTC.

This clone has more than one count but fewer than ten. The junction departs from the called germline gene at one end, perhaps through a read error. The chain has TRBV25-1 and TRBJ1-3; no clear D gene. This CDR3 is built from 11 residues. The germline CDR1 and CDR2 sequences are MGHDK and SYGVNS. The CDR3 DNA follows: TGTGCCAGCGGGGAGATGGTCGTTTCAAATTTT. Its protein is CASGEMVVSNF.

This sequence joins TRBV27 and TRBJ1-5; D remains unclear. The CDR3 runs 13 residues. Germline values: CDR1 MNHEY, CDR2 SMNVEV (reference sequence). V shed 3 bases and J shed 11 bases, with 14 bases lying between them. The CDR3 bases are TGTGCCAGCAGTTTCATTCAGGCCGCGACCCAGCATTTT. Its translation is CASSFIQAATQHF.

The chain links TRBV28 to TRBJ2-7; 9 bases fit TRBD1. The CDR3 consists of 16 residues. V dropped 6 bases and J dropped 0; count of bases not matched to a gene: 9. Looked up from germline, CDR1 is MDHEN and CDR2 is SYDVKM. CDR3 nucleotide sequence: TGTGCCAGCAGGAGTCCCGGGACAGGGTTCTCCTACGAGCAGTACTTC. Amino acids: CASRSPGTGFSYEQYF.

The CDR3: CASMAGQYTEAFF. The CDR3 bases are TGCGCCAGCATGGCGGGCCAATACACTGAAGCTTTCTTT. J is TRBJ1-1 and V is TRBV10-2; D unresolved. The CDR3 is 13 residues long. The V gene's germline CDR1 is WSHSY and CDR2 SAAADI. Trimming stripped 7 bases from V and 3 bases from J, with 12 bases between.

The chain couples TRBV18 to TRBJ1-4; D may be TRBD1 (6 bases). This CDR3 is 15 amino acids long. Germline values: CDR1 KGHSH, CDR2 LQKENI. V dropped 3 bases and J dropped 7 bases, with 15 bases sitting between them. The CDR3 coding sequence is TGTGCCAGCTCACCTGGTCGGGGGGCGGTTGAAAAACTGTTTTTT. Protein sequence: CASSPGRGAVEKLFF.

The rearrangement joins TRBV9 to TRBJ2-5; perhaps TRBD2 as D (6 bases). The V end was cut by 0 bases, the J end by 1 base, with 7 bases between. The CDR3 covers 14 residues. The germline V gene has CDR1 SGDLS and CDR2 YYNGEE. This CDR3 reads CASSVDGGQETQYF. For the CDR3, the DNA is TGTGCCAGCAGCGTAGACGGGGGCCAAGAGACCCAGTACTTC.

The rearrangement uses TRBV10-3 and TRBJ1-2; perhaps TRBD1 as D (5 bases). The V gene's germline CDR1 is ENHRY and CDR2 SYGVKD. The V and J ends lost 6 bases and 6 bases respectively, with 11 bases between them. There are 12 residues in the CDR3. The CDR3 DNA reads TGTGCCATCAGGCAGGGTGTGGATGGCTACACCTTC. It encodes CAIRQGVDGYTF.

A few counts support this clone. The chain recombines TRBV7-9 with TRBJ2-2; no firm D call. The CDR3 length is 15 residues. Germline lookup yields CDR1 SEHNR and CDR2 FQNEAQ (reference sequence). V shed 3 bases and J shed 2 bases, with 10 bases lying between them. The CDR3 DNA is TGTGCCAGCAGCTTGATGGGTTATAACACCGGGGAGCTGTTTTTT. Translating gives CASSLMGYNTGELFF. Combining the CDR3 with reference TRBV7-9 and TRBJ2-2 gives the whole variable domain DTGVSQNPRHKITKRGQNVTFRCDPISEHNRLYWYRQTLGQGPEFLTYFQNEAQLEKSRLLSDRFSAERPKGSFSTLEIQRTEQGDSAMYLCASSLMGYNTGELFFGEGSRLTVL.